The count of the clone carrying this T cell receptor beta chain is one. Its specificity is unknown. The sample comes from a study of T cell responses to AZD1222 COVID-19 vaccine. General study results and limits: No repertoire was sampled before or during the peak T cell response, only after it. Across the whole spike, CD4 TCRs peaked at regions 160-218 and 743-854.

The CDR3 has 15 residues. CDR1 and CDR2 from the germline V gene are SNHLY and FYNNEI. V shed 7 bases and J shed 15 bases, with 28 bases lying between them. Some second doses came at about 4 weeks and others at about 12 weeks; these were pooled. Data came from immunoSEQ multiplex PCR; TCRdb stores just in-frame clones and leaves some out. The top ten hold about 10% of the sample, which has approximately 80,000 clones, 70% to 90% seen once. This chain connects TRBV2 to TRBJ2-4; weak D call: TRBD2 (6 bases). This TCR was sampled from an adult who received the AZD1222 COVID-19 vaccine. The sequences come from peripheral blood, collected 28 days after the second AZD1222 dose. The CDR3 bases are TGTGCCAGCACCGGCCTTTCGAATTCTGTCGGGGGAATGTACTTC. Amino acid sequence: CASTGLSNSVGGMYF. The full variable domain, completed using reference TRBV2 and TRBJ2-4, is EPEVTQTPSHQVTQMGQEVILRCVPISNHLYFYWYRQILGQKVEFLVSFYNNEISEKSEIFDDQFSVERPDGSNFTLKIRSTKLEDSAMYFCASTGLSNSVGGMYFGAGTRLSVL.